A single T cell receptor (beta chain) is shown here with its context. V lost 0 bases to trimming and J lost 3 bases; unmatched junction nucleotides: 6. This CDR3 is built from 16 residues. The germline V gene encodes CDR1 PRHDT and CDR2 FYEKMQ (reference sequence). Repertoires were generated with immunoSEQ multiplex PCR, while TCRdb's copy carries only in-frame clones and drops some. The data show tens of thousands of clones, with roughly 87% seen just once and more than 9.5% held by the top ten. This entry comes from a study of T cell changes during pregnancy in multiple sclerosis. Sequenced here: CD8+ T cells from peripheral blood mononuclear cells, sampled in the first trimester of pregnancy. The genes are TRBV13 and TRBJ1-2; the match to TRBD1 covers 8 bases. This TCR came from a female donor with multiple sclerosis, enrolled in a pregnancy study. The CDR3 reads CASSLGVKQGDYGYTF. DNA for the CDR3: TGTGCCAGCAGCTTAGGGGTAAAACAGGGGGACTATGGCTACACCTTC.